Listed here is a single T cell receptor (beta chain). The antigen is undetermined. V was pared by 1 base and J by 10 bases, with 11 bases between. The length of the CDR3 is 13 residues. Germline CDR1 and CDR2: MNHEY and SVGAGI. The record originates from a study of beta chain features in type 1 diabetes. Study overall: In age, gender and cell yields, patients were similar to healthy donors. Overall study results and limits: Across patients, naive, central memory and Treg TCRB repertoires exhibited apparently greater similarity than was observed across healthy donors. Type 1 diabetes patients showed a moderate but significant shortening of TCRB CDR3s in all four CD4+ subsets.

Expressed TCRB transcripts were sequenced because the entire RNA isolate underwent reverse transcription. Sequencing was performed with immunoSEQ multiplex PCR; in TCRdb, only in-frame clones are kept and a portion is missing. The data show about 660,000 clones, with over 11% seen just once and 0.04% held by the top ten. The sequence derives from a man younger than 30 with type 1 diabetes. The sample comprised naive CD4+ T cells from blood. The V and J genes are TRBV6-5 and TRBJ2-1, with D perhaps TRBD2 (5 bases). The CDR3 here is CASSYLDSGEQFF. The CDR3 region has the DNA TGTGCCAGCAGTTACTTGGACTCCGGGGAGCAGTTCTTC.